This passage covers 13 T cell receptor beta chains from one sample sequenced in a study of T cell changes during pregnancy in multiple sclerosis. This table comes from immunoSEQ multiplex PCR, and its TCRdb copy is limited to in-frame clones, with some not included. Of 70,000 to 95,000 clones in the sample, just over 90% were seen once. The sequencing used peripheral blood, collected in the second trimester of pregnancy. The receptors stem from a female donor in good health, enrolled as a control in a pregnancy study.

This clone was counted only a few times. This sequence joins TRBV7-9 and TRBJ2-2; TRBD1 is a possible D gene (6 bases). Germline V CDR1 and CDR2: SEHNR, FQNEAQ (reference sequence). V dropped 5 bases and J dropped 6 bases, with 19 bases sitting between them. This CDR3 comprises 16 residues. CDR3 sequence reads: CASSPPTGRNAGELFF. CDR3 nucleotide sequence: TGTGCCAGCAGCCCCCCGACAGGAAGAAATGCCGGGGAGCTGTTTTTT.

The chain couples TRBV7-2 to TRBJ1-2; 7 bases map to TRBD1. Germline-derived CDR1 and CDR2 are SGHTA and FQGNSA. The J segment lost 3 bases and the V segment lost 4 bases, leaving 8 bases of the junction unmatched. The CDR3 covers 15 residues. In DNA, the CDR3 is TGTGCCAGCAGCTCGACTCTACAGGGGTACTATGGCTACACCTTC. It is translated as CASSSTLQGYYGYTF.

CDR3 nucleotide sequence: TGTGCCATCAGCGACAGGAATGAAAAACTGTTTTTT. Its protein is CAISDRNEKLFF. V usage is TRBV10-3 and J usage is TRBJ1-4, with TRBD1 as a possible D gene (6 bases). Germline CDR1 reads ENHRY; CDR2 reads SYGVKD. The length of the CDR3 is 12 residues. V was shortened by 6 bases and J by 5 bases, with 7 bases between the two germline ends.

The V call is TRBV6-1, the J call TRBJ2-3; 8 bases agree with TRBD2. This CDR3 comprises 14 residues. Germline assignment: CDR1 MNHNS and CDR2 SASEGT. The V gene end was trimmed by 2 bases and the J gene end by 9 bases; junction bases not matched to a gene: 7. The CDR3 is CASSEFPGLVTQYF. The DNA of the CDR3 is TGTGCCAGCAGTGAATTTCCGGGACTAGTCACGCAGTATTTT.

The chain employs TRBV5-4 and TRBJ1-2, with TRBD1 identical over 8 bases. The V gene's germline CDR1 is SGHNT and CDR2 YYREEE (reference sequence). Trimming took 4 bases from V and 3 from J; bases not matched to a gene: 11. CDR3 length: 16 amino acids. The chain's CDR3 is CASSPGAGGPYYGYTF. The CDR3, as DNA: TGTGCCAGCAGCCCCGGGGCAGGGGGCCCTTACTATGGCTACACCTTC.

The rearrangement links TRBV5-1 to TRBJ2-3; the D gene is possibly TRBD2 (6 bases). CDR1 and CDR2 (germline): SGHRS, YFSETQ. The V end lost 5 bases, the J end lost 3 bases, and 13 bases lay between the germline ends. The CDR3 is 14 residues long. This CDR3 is CASSPAGETDTQYF. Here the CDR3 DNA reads TGCGCCAGCAGTCCAGCGGGTGAGACAGATACGCAGTATTTT.

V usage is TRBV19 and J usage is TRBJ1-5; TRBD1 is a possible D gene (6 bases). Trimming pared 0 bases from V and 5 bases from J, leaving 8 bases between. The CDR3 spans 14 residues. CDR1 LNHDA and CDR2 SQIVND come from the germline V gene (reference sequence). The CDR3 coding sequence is TGTGCCAGTAGTATAGACAGGGGAGATCAGCCCCAGCATTTT. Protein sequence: CASSIDRGDQPQHF.

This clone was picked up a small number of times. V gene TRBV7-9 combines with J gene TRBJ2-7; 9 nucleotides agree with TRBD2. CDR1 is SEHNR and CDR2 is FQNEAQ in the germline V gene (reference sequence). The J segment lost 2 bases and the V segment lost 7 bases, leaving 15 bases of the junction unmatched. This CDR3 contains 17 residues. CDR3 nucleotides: TGTGCCAGCAACCCCCCAGCCCCAGCTAGCGGGGCCTACGAGCAGTACTTC. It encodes CASNPPAPASGAYEQYF.

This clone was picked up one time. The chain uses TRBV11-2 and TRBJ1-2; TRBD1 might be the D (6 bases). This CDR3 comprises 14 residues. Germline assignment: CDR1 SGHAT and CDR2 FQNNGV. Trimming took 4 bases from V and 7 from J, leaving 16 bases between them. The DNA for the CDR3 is TGTGCCAGCAGCTCAAATCTACAGGGTCTTGGCTACACCTTC. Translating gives CASSSNLQGLGYTF.

CDR3 DNA sequence: TGTGCCAGCAGCCGCCCGGGTAGCGGGGGGGCCGGTGAGCAGTTCTTC. Encoded protein: CASSRPGSGGAGEQFF. V usage is TRBV4-2 and J usage is TRBJ2-1; TRBD2 aligns across 11 bases. The CDR3 spans 16 residues. The germline V gene has CDR1 LGHNA and CDR2 YNFKEQ. V was clipped by 4 bases and J by 9 bases; unmatched bases: 11.

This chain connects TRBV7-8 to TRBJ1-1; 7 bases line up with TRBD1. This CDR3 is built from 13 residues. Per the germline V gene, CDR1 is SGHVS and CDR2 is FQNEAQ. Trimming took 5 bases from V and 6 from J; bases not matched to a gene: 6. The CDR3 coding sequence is TGTGCCAGCAGCGAAGACAGGGTCTCTGAAGCTTTCTTT. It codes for CASSEDRVSEAFF.

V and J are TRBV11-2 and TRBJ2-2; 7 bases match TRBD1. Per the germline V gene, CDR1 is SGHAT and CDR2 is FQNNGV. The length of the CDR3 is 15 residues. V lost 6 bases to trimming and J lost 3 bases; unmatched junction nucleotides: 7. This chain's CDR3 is CASRVRQGDTGELFF. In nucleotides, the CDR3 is TGTGCCAGCAGGGTTCGGCAGGGGGACACCGGGGAGCTGTTTTTT.

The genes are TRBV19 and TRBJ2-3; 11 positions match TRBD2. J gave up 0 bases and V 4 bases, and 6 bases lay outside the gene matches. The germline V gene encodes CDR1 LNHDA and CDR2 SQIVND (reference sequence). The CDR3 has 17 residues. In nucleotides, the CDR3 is TGTGCCAGTAGTACTAGACTAGCGGGGTTTAGCACAGATACGCAGTATTTT. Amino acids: CASSTRLAGFSTDTQYF.